Listed below are T cell receptor beta chains from one sample, sequenced in a study of identical twins. TCRdb processed the 5' RACE reads anew with MiXCR; each CDR3 protein has one entry. The sample records a few hundred thousand distinct CDR3 sequences, 9.6% being singletons. These data are also associated with another study on yellow fever vaccine responses in identical twins.

Sequenced sample: PBMCs. The source of these receptors is a woman between 18 and 30 years old in good health. The CDR3 runs from the conserved cysteine through the conserved F or W. D genes are given only for firm matches. The listing skips clone size in some rows; elsewhere it reads once, few, many or a size class.

>TRBJ2-7|TRBV30|NA|NA
TGTGCCTGGAGTGGGCGGGGACGGGACGAGCAGTACTTC
CAWSGRGRDEQYF
>TRBJ2-3|TRBV3-1|TRBD2|NA
TGTGCCAGCAGCCCCCGGTGGAGCGGGGGCCCGGGGGGGCAGTATTTT
CASSPRWSGGPGGQYF
>TRBJ1-1|TRBV12-3/TRBV12-4|NA|many
TGTGCCAGCAGTCCGAGGGGGGAGAACACTGAAGCTTTCTTT
CASSPRGENTEAFF
>TRBJ1-4|TRBV11-2|NA|many
TGTGCCAGCAGCTTAGACAGAGCAGCAACTAATGAAAAACTGTTTTTT
CASSLDRAATNEKLFF
>TRBJ2-1|TRBV11-2|NA|NA
TGTGCCAGCAGCTTAGTCTCAGCGATTGAGCAGTTCTTC
CASSLVSAIEQFF
>TRBJ1-1|TRBV3-1|NA|NA
TGTGCCAGCAGCCAGGCGGCGAACACTGAAGCTTTCTTT
CASSQAANTEAFF
>TRBJ2-1|TRBV12-3/TRBV12-4|TRBD2|many
TGTGCCAGCAGTTTAGTCGGACTAGCGGAGTACAATGAGCAGTTCTTC
CASSLVGLAEYNEQFF
>TRBJ2-2|TRBV20-1|NA|many
TGCAGTGCTAGACCTCCTTTTTTGCGTACGAACACCGGGGAGCTGTTTTTT
CSARPPFLRTNTGELFF
>TRBJ2-1|TRBV7-3|TRBD2|many
TGTGCCAGCAGCTTAAACGGGGGACTAGCGGAGCAGTTCTTC
CASSLNGGLAEQFF
>TRBJ2-4|TRBV3-1|TRBD2|few
TGTGCCAGCAGCCACCCCTACAGCGGGGGCTCCTTAGCCAAAAACATTCAGTACTTC
CASSHPYSGGSLAKNIQYF
>TRBJ1-2|TRBV24-1|TRBD1|many
TGTGCCACCAGTGACGAGGGACAGGGTCACGGCTACACCTTC
CATSDEGQGHGYTF
>TRBJ2-7|TRBV9|NA|few
TGTGCCAGCAGCCCTTCACGGCCCTACGAGCAGTACTTC
CASSPSRPYEQYF
>TRBJ1-2|TRBV29-1|TRBD1|few
TGCAGCGTTCTACAGGGGGAGGCCTATGGCTACACCTTC
CSVLQGEAYGYTF
>TRBJ2-1|TRBV20-1|TRBD2|few
TGCAGTGCTAAAGGAGCGGGGACCTACAATGAGCAGTTCTTC
CSAKGAGTYNEQFF
>TRBJ1-6|TRBV6-5|NA|NA
TGTGCCAGCAGGAGTAATTCACCCCTCCACTTT
CASRSNSPLHF
>TRBJ2-1|TRBV11-1|TRBD2|few
TGTGCCAGCAGCTTAGACCTTATACTAGCGGGAGTAAGAAGCAATGAGCAGTTCTTC
CASSLDLILAGVRSNEQFF
>TRBJ1-1|TRBV18|NA|NA
TGTGCCAGCTCACCATTGGACCTAACTGAAGCTTTCTTT
CASSPLDLTEAFF
>TRBJ2-1|TRBV2|TRBD2|many
TGTGCCAGCAGCCCGGGTAGCGGGGGCCATGAGCAGTTCTTC
CASSPGSGGHEQFF
>TRBJ2-1|TRBV4-2|TRBD2|few
TGTGCCAGCAGCCAAGATCGGGAGGGAGGGATGGTCGGTGAGCAGTTCTTC
CASSQDREGGMVGEQFF
>TRBJ2-7|TRBV4-1|NA|NA
TGCGCCAGCAGCCCGGACTGGTTATACGAGCAGTACTTC
CASSPDWLYEQYF
>TRBJ2-7|TRBV3-1|NA|NA
TGTGCCAGCAGCCAAATAACAATCATGGGGGTTGAGCAGTACTTC
CASSQITIMGVEQYF
>TRBJ2-3|TRBV7-3|TRBD1|few
TGTGCCAGCAGCCCACAACAGGGGGCCTCAGATACGCAGTATTTT
CASSPQQGASDTQYF
>TRBJ2-3|TRBV10-3|NA|few
TGTGCCATCAATCGCGACAGCACAGATACGCAGTATTTT
CAINRDSTDTQYF
>TRBJ2-1|TRBV3-1|NA|NA
TGTGCCAGCAGCCAAGGCCTAGCAGTCCATGAGCAGTTCTTC
CASSQGLAVHEQFF
>TRBJ2-1|TRBV29-1|NA|many
TGCAGCGTTGAAGGGGGCGAATTCGGGGTCAATGAGCAGTTCTTC
CSVEGGEFGVNEQFF
>TRBJ2-3|TRBV7-9|TRBD2|many
TGTGCCAGCAGCCTAACCTTAGGCGGGAGTGGCGATACGCAGTATTTT
CASSLTLGGSGDTQYF
>TRBJ1-1|TRBV20-1|NA|NA
TGCAGTGCTAGAGATCTTATAGGAGGGCTGGAAGCTTTCTTT
CSARDLIGGLEAFF
>TRBJ2-3|TRBV20-1|NA|few
TGCAGTGCTACCATGGGCACAGATACGCAGTATTTT
CSATMGTDTQYF
>TRBJ1-2|TRBV3-1|TRBD1|few
TGTGCCAGCAGCCAAGATGGGGACAGGGTCTATGGCTACACCTTC
CASSQDGDRVYGYTF
>TRBJ2-3|TRBV12-3/TRBV12-4|NA|many
TGTGCCAGCAGTTTAGCGCTCAGGGAAGATACGCAGTATTTT
CASSLALREDTQYF
>TRBJ1-1|TRBV29-1|TRBD1|few
TGCAGCACCAAGGACAGGGGCGGCACTGAAGCTTTCTTT
CSTKDRGGTEAFF
>TRBJ1-1|TRBV5-6|NA|few
TGTGCCAGCAGCTTCGGGAGGGACGCTGAAGCTTTCTTT
CASSFGRDAEAFF
>TRBJ2-7|TRBV7-1|NA|NA
TGTGCCAGCAGCTCCCACGCGGACAGGGGGTGGACTAGCGGAACCGACTCCTACGAGCAGTACTTC
CASSSHADRGWTSGTDSYEQYF